This passage covers 4 T cell receptor beta chains from one sample sequenced in a study of OX40 agonist ivuxolimab in advanced cancers. Some clones are missing from TCRdb's copy, which holds only in-frame ones; the method was immunoSEQ multiplex PCR. Of tens of thousands of clones listed, 85% to 90% are singletons. The sample consisted of CD4+ or CD8+ T cells sorted from blood, taken in a trial of the OX40 agonist ivuxolimab. These receptors were taken from an adult with an advanced solid tumor such as melanoma, head and neck, liver or kidney cancer.

The rearrangement uses TRBV7-3 and TRBJ2-4; the D call may be TRBD1 or TRBD2 (5 bases each). Germline-derived CDR1 and CDR2 are SGHTA and FQGTGA. There are 14 residues in the CDR3. Trimming removed 0 bases from V and 7 bases from J, with 10 bases in between. The CDR3 region has the DNA TGTGCCAGCAGCTTAACAGCAGGGAGCAACATTCAGTACTTC. Its protein product is CASSLTAGSNIQYF.

This chain joins TRBV28 and TRBJ2-1, with TRBD1 matching 9 bases. This CDR3 has 15 amino acids. V was clipped by 4 bases and J by 0 bases; unmatched bases: 1. Per the germline V gene, CDR1 is MDHEN and CDR2 is SYDVKM. In nucleotides, the CDR3 is TGTGCCAGCAGTTGGGGACAGGGCTCCTACAATGAGCAGTTCTTC. As protein: CASSWGQGSYNEQFF.

V is TRBV28 and J is TRBJ2-3; a weak D match, TRBD2 (6 bases). V lost 3 bases and J lost 0, with 16 bases in between. The CDR3 has 17 amino acids. The germline CDR1 and CDR2 sequences are MDHEN and SYDVKM. The DNA of the CDR3 is TGTGCCAGCAGTTTGGCGGGGTGGCAGGAAAGCACAGATACGCAGTATTTT. Residues: CASSLAGWQESTDTQYF. The complete variable domain, with remaining parts taken from reference TRBV28 and TRBJ2-3, reads DVKVTQSSRYLVKRTGEKVFLECVQDMDHENMFWYRQDPGLGLRLIYFSYDVKMKEKGDIPEGYSVSREKKERFSLILESASTNQTSMYLCASSLAGWQESTDTQYFGPGTRLTVL.

The V and J genes are TRBV5-1 and TRBJ2-3; tentative D call: TRBD2 (6 bases). The CDR3 sequence is 17 residues long. Germline V CDR1 and CDR2: SGHRS, YFSETQ. V was clipped by 1 base and J by 2 bases, with 17 bases between them. CDR3 amino acids: CASSLTGVTPDTDTQYF. CDR3 bases: TGCGCCAGCAGCTTGACGGGGGTGACCCCTGACACAGATACGCAGTATTTT.